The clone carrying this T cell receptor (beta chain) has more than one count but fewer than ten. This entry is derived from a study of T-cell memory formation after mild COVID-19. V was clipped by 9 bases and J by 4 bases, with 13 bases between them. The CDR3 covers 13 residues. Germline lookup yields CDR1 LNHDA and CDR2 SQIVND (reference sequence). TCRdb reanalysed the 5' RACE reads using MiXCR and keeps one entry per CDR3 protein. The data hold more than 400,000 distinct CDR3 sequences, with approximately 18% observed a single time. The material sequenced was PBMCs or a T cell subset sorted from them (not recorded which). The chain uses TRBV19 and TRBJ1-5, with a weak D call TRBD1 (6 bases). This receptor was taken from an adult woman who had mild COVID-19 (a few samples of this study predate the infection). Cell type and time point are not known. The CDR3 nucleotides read TGTGCCAGCACCGACAGGCAAAATCAGCCCCAGCATTTT. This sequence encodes CASTDRQNQPQHF.